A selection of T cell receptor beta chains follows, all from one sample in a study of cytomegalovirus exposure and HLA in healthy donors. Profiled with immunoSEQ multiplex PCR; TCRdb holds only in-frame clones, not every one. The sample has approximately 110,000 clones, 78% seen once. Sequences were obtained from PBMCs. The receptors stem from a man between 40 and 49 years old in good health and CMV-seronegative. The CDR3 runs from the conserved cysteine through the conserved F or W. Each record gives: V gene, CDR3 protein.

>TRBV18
CASSPGGDRYNSPLHF
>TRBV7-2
CASSLNAGGKTQYF
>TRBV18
CASSRLTSGTDTQYF
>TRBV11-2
CASSGQVNYGYTF
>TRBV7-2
CASSLAGTLNSPLHF
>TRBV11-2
CASSPTANNQPQHF
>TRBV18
CASSPDRLYEQYF
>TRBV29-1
CSVSDRGRAQVDTQYF
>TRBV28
CASSLGQGATEAFF
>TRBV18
CASSPVSGGPGEQYF
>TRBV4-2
CASSQTLVGTRGTGELFF